This TCR beta chain was observed in a study of cytomegalovirus exposure and HLA in healthy donors. The CDR3 length is 13 residues. V was clipped by 6 bases and J by 1 base; unmatched bases: 2. Germline V gives CDR1 MNHNY, CDR2 SVGAGI (reference sequence). Data came from immunoSEQ multiplex PCR; TCRdb stores just in-frame clones and leaves some out. The sample has roughly 64,000 clones, approximately 95% seen once. The TCR comes from a woman between 18 and 29 years old in good health and CMV-seropositive. The sequenced material came from PBMCs. J is TRBJ1-2 and V is TRBV6-6; 7 bases are shared with TRBD1. CDR3 sequence: CASRRDSNYGYTF. The CDR3 DNA reads TGTGCCAGCAGGAGGGACAGTAACTATGGCTACACCTTC.